The present T cell receptor beta chain was sequenced within a study of human T cells and chemical hapten exposure. Overall study results and limits: Sensitizing with DPC caused no change in TCRs above 1 in 1000 frequency.

This clonotype was observed a few times. Its antigen is not known. TCRdb fed the 5' RACE reads into MiXCR, producing one record per CDR3 protein. This table holds more than 60,000 distinct CDR3 sequences, about 15% found once. This CDR3 contains 14 residues. Between the trimmed V and J ends, which lost 4 bases and 6 bases, there was a span of 15 bases. Germline V gives CDR1 SGHRS, CDR2 YFSETQ. Unfractionated whole blood was the source of the extracted total RNA. The chain employs TRBV5-1 and TRBJ2-3, with D perhaps TRBD2 (5 bases). The TCR comes from a female donor in good health. The DNA for the CDR3 is TGCGCCAGCAGCCCGAGAACTAGAGAGGATACGCAGTATTTT. Translated: CASSPRTREDTQYF.